One sample yielded the 5 T cell receptor beta chains listed below, sequenced in a study of T cell changes during pregnancy in multiple sclerosis. Repertoires were generated with immunoSEQ multiplex PCR, while TCRdb's copy carries only in-frame clones and drops some. The sample contains tens of thousands of clones, about nine tenths of which appear only once. The sequences come from CD8+ T cells from peripheral blood mononuclear cells, collected after pregnancy. Every receptor here comes from a female donor with multiple sclerosis, enrolled in a pregnancy study.

The chain carries TRBV4-1 and TRBJ2-7; D is ambiguous. V was shortened by 3 bases and J by 6 bases, with 15 bases between the two germline ends. Per germline, CDR1 MGHRA and CDR2 YSYEKL. The CDR3 is made up of 14 amino acids. The CDR3 nucleotides read TGCGCCAGCAGCCAGGGCCTGGGCCCGTCCGAGCAGTACTTC. The encoded protein is CASSQGLGPSEQYF.

This clone has only one observation. The rearrangement joins TRBV4-2 to TRBJ1-1, with D unclear. The CDR3 length is 15 residues. V lost 1 base, J lost 1 base, and 10 bases lay in between. Germline V CDR1 and CDR2: LGHNA, YNFKEQ. The CDR3 DNA reads TGTGCCAGCAGCCAAGGGCTTCTGGCGAACACTGAAGCTTTCTTT. As protein: CASSQGLLANTEAFF.

The chain combines TRBV4-1 with TRBJ2-5; 7 nucleotides match TRBD1. This CDR3 is 14 amino acids long. V shed 3 bases, J shed 5 bases, and the junction held 6 bases outside the gene matches. Germline CDR1 MGHRA, CDR2 YSYEKL. The CDR3 region has the DNA TGCGCCAGCAGCCAGCAGGGGGATGCGGAGACCCAGTACTTC. Protein product: CASSQQGDAETQYF.

The rearrangement uses TRBV19 and TRBJ2-7; maybe TRBD2 (5 bases). Trimming removed 6 bases at V and 5 bases at J, with 11 bases between. This CDR3 spans 12 amino acids. CDR1 LNHDA and CDR2 SQIVND come from the germline V gene (reference sequence). DNA for the CDR3: TGTGCCAGTAGCCTATACGGGGACGAGCAGTACTTC. Residues: CASSLYGDEQYF.

V is TRBV19 and J is TRBJ2-7, with D tentatively TRBD1 (6 bases). V was cut by 5 bases and J by 0 bases, with 20 bases left in between. CDR3 size: 17 residues. Germline CDR1 is LNHDA and CDR2 is SQIVND (reference sequence). The CDR3 DNA is TGTGCCAGTAGTTCAGGACAGACTTTAATGAGCTCCTACGAGCAGTACTTC. Translation gives CASSSGQTLMSSYEQYF.